The following is a TCR beta chain sequence with its context. Study processing details: The study's classifier, a distant-metastasis tool for papillary thyroid cancer, was built using CDR3 differences across clinicopathological groups. TCRdb ran MiXCR on the PCR reads. The authors' filters were not applied to this entry. The table records about 16,000 clones, roughly 33% of them present only once. These data come from a study of metastatic and nonmetastatic thyroid tumors. Before thyroid surgery, none of the patients had received any treatment. Trimming at V came to 1 base and at J to 3 bases, leaving 4 bases not matched to a gene. The CDR3 loop spans 17 amino acids. Germline loops: CDR1 SGHTA, CDR2 FQGNSA.

Material: tumor tissue. The TCR comes from a male donor with papillary thyroid cancer or a benign thyroid nodule (not recorded which). Some clones in this sample may be carry-over from other donors' samples. This rearrangement joins TRBV7-2 to TRBJ2-7; 15 nucleotides line up with TRBD2. CDR3 sequence: CASSLGAGLAGGYEQYF. In nucleotides, the CDR3 is TGTGCCAGCAGCTTAGGCGCGGGACTAGCGGGAGGCTACGAGCAGTACTTC. The whole variable domain, filled in from reference TRBV7-2 and TRBJ2-7, reads GAGVSQSPSNKVTEKGKDVELRCDPISGHTALYWYRQSLGQGLEFLIYFQGNSAPDKSGLPSDRFSAERTGGSVSTLTIQRTQQEDSAVYLCASSLGAGLAGGYEQYFGPGTRLTVT.